The clone carrying this TCR beta chain occurred a few times. This entry belongs to a study of blood T cell repertoires in COVID-19. This CDR3 contains 16 residues. From germline, CDR1 is KGHDR and CDR2 SFDVKD. With 9 bases clipped from V and 1 base from J, the junction kept 10 bases outside the gene matches. TCRdb's copy holds only in-frame clones and misses some; the assay was immunoSEQ multiplex PCR. Among roughly 99,000 clones listed, about 91% were seen once. The chain links TRBV24-1 to TRBJ2-2; 7 bases line up with TRBD2. Sequenced material: peripheral blood. This clonotype originated in a man aged 45-65 years with active or convalescent COVID-19. CDR3 amino acids: CATEGGGTMNTGELFF. CDR3 sequence (DNA): TGTGCCACCGAGGGTGGCGGGACTATGAACACCGGGGAGCTGTTTTTT.